This TCR beta chain was captured in a study of T cell responses to AZD1222 COVID-19 vaccine. Whole-study findings and limits: Repertoires were sampled only after the peak T cell response.

The data were produced by immunoSEQ multiplex PCR, yet TCRdb's version contains in-frame clones alone and is incomplete. The sample consists of about 110,000 clones, 85% to 90% of them appearing once. This clone has a count of ten or more. Its antigen is not known. The V end was cut by 8 bases, the J end by 8 bases, with 15 bases between. Germline lookup yields CDR1 SQVTM and CDR2 ANQGSEA. This CDR3 region has 11 residues. The chain links TRBV29-1 to TRBJ1-2; D possibly corresponds to TRBD1 (5 bases). The sequenced sample was peripheral blood, obtained on day 0 of AZD1222 vaccination. The clonotype comes from an adult in good health. The CDR3 nucleotides read TGCAGCACCCCGGTCTGGGGGGGCTACACCTTC. This translates into CSTPVWGGYTF.